Listed here is a single TCR beta chain. The data were obtained in a study of blood T cell repertoires in COVID-19. The wider study: The analysed material was cDNA or gDNA that came from T cells, B-cell-depleted T cells, or PBMCs.

Germline lookup yields CDR1 LNHDA and CDR2 SQIVND (reference sequence). There are 16 residues in the CDR3. V was pared by 4 bases and J by 7 bases, with 9 bases of the junction left unmatched. TCRdb's table, derived via immunoSEQ multiplex PCR, lists solely in-frame clones and lacks some. Here the sample spans fewer than 400,000 clones, roughly 86% being singletons. Enrolled through a virtual design, the participants were between roughly 18 and 89 years of age and came from some 26 US areas. Sequenced input: PBMCs or T cells enriched from blood (not recorded which). This sequence joins TRBV19 and TRBJ1-6; 8 nucleotides align to TRBD1. This receptor was obtained from a woman in her twenties or thirties who had recovered from COVID-19. The CDR3 loop reads CASSTPTGVVNSPLHF. CDR3 nucleotides: TGTGCCAGTAGTACCCCGACAGGGGTGGTCAATTCACCCCTCCACTTT.